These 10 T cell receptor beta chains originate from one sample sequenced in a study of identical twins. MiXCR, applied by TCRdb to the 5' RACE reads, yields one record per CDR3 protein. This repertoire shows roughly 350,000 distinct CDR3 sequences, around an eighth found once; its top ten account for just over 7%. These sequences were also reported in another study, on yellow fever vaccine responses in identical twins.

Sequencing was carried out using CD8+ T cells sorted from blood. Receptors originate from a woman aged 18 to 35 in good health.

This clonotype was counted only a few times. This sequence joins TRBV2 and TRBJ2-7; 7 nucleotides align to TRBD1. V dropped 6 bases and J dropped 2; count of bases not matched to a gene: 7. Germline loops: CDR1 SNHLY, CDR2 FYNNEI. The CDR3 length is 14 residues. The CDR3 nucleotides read TGTGCCAGCAGCGCCGGGACAGCCACCTACGAGCAGTACTTC. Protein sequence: CASSAGTATYEQYF.

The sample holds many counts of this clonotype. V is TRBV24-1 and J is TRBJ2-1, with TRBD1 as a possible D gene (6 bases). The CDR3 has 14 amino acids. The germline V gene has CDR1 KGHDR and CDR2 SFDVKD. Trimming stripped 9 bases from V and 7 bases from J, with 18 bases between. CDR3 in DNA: TGTGCCACCGGAGACAGGCCCGCGGGTAATGAGCAGTTCTTC. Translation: CATGDRPAGNEQFF.

CDR3 DNA sequence: TGCAGTGCTATGGGTAGTCACCTCCCCGAAGCTTTCTTT. Its translation: CSAMGSHLPEAFF. The chain carries TRBV20-1 and TRBJ1-1; no definite D call. V lost 4 bases, J lost 8 bases, and 17 bases lay in between. The CDR3 has 13 residues. Germline V lookup: CDR1 DFQATT, CDR2 SNEGSKA (reference sequence).

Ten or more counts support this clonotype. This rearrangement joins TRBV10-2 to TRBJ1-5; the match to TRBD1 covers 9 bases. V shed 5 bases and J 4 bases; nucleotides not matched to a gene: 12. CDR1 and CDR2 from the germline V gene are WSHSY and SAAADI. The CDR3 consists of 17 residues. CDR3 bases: TGCGCCAGCAGTTATCACGCCGGGACAGGGTGGAATCAGCCCCAGCATTTT. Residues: CASSYHAGTGWNQPQHF.

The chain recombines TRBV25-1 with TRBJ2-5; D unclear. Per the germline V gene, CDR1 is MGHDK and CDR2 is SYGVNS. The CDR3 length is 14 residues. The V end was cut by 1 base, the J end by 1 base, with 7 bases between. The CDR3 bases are TGTGCCAGCAGTGAATGGGCAGGCCAAGAGACCCAGTACTTC. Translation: CASSEWAGQETQYF.

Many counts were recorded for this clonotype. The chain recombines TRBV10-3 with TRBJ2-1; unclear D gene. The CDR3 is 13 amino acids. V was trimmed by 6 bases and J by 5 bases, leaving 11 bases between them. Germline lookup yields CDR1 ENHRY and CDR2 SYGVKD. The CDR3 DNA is TGTGCCATCAGGCCCGGGCATGACAATGAGCAGTTCTTC. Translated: CAIRPGHDNEQFF.

The CDR3, as DNA: TGCGCCAGCAGCTTGGAACAGGGGACCCTGAACACTGAAGCTTTCTTT. This gives the protein CASSLEQGTLNTEAFF. This rearrangement joins TRBV5-1 to TRBJ1-1; 7 bases map to TRBD1. V lost 0 bases, J lost 0 bases, and 5 bases stayed unmatched. The CDR3 extends over 16 amino acids. Germline values: CDR1 SGHRS, CDR2 YFSETQ.

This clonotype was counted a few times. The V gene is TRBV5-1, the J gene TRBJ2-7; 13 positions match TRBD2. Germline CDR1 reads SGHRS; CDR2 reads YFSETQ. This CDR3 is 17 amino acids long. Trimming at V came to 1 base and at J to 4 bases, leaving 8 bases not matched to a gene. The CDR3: CASSLPTSGRAVYEQYF. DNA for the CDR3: TGCGCCAGCAGCTTGCCCACTAGCGGGAGGGCCGTTTACGAGCAGTACTTC.

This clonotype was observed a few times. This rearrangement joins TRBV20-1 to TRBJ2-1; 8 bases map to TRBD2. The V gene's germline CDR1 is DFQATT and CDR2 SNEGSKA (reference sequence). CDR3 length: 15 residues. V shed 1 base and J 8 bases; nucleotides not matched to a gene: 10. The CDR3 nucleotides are TGCAGTGCTAGAGGAGGACGGGAGGGCCTCCATGAGCAGTTCTTC. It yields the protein CSARGGREGLHEQFF.

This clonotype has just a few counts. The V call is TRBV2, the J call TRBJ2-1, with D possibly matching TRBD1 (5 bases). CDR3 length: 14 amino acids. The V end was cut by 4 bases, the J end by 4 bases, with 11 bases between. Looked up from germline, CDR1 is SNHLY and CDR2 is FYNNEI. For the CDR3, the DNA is TGTGCCAGCAGTGCGGAGAACAGGTACAATGAGCAGTTCTTC. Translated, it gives CASSAENRYNEQFF. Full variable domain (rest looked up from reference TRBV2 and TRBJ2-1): EPEVTQTPSHQVTQMGQEVILRCVPISNHLYFYWYRQILGQKVEFLVSFYNNEISEKSEIFDDQFSVERPDGSNFTLKIRSTKLEDSAMYFCASSAENRYNEQFFGPGTRLTVL.